Listed below are T cell receptor beta chains from one sample, sequenced in a study of cytomegalovirus exposure and HLA in healthy donors. Measured with immunoSEQ multiplex PCR; TCRdb has only the in-frame clones, and not every one. The data contain under 200,000 clones, 65% to 80% of them seen just once; the ten biggest clones take up roughly 2.6%. Sequenced input: PBMCs. The receptors were sampled from a middle-aged woman in good health and CMV-seropositive. Each CDR3 is given with its conserved first and last residue. Fields, in order: V gene, D gene, J gene, clone size, CDR3 protein, CDR3 DNA. The D gene is left open where the match is weak. The size of a clone is reported for some rows only, either as once, few or many, or as a class for expanded clones.

TRBV5-4	.	TRBJ1-2	.	CASSLARQTNTF	TGTGCCAGCAGCTTGGCACGACAGACGAACACCTTC
TRBV10-3	.	TRBJ2-2	.	CAISESRGTGELFF	TGTGCCATCAGTGAGTCCAGGGGCACCGGGGAGCTGTTTTTT
TRBV4-3	TRBD1	TRBJ1-1	few	CASSRSGQHKNTEAFF	TGCGCCAGCAGCCGATCGGGACAGCATAAGAACACTGAAGCTTTCTTT
TRBV29-1	.	TRBJ1-3	.	CSVDSGLGGNTIYF	TGCAGCGTTGACTCGGGTCTCGGGGGAAACACCATATATTTT
TRBV21-1	.	TRBJ2-7	.	CASSKRQSSYEQYF	TGTGCCAGCAGCAAAAGACAGAGCTCCTACGAGCAGTACTTC
TRBV6-1	TRBD1	TRBJ2-7	.	CASTSPGQGAYEQYF	TGTGCCAGTACCTCCCCAGGACAGGGTGCCTACGAGCAGTACTTC
TRBV20-1	.	TRBJ1-1	.	CSARDRGEAFF	TGCAGTGCTAGAGATCGAGGTGAAGCTTTCTTT
TRBV6-5	.	TRBJ2-7	.	CASSYSLLGPGGEQYF	TGTGCCAGCAGTTACTCGCTGTTAGGGCCCGGGGGCGAGCAGTACTTC
TRBV6-5	TRBD1	TRBJ2-7	few	CASSVDRNTYEQYF	TGTGCCAGCAGTGTGGACAGGAACACCTACGAGCAGTACTTC
TRBV18	TRBD2	TRBJ2-7	.	CASSPSTGLAGLPYEQYF	TGTGCCAGCTCACCATCTACCGGGCTAGCGGGTCTACCCTACGAGCAGTACTTC
TRBV19	TRBD1	TRBJ2-1	.	CASSSRDRVWRADEQFF	TGTGCCAGTAGCAGCCGGGACAGGGTTTGGCGGGCCGATGAGCAGTTCTTC
TRBV15	TRBD1	TRBJ1-5	once	CATSRGGQGGRQPQHF	TGTGCCACCAGCAGAGGGGGACAGGGGGGGCGTCAGCCCCAGCATTTT
TRBV4-1	.	TRBJ1-3	.	CASSQTGTGNTIYF	TGCGCCAGCAGCCAAACCGGGACTGGAAACACCATATATTTT
TRBV12-2	.	TRBJ2-5	.	CASPPNSRGGETQYF	TGTGCAAGTCCCCCGAATTCCCGGGGGGGAGAGACCCAGTACTTC
TRBV9	TRBD1	TRBJ1-2	few	CASSPSTGGNYGYTF	TGTGCCAGCAGCCCATCGACAGGGGGGAACTATGGCTACACCTTC
TRBV7-2	.	TRBJ2-6	once	CASSLTSPYSGANVLTF	TGTGCCAGCAGCTTAACCTCCCCCTACTCTGGGGCCAACGTCCTGACTTTC
TRBV6-6	TRBD1	TRBJ2-7	.	CACTDGDRVYEQYF	TGTGCCTGCACCGATGGGGACAGGGTCTACGAGCAGTACTTC
TRBV19	.	TRBJ1-5	.	CASSPGTLSNQPQHF	TGTGCCAGTAGTCCAGGGACATTAAGCAATCAGCCCCAGCATTTT
TRBV2	.	TRBJ2-5	.	CASSEGGQQTQYF	TGTGCCAGCAGTGAGGGCGGGCAACAGACCCAGTACTTC
TRBV7-9	.	TRBJ2-7	.	CASSLGQGSAYEQYF	TGTGCCAGCAGCTTGGGGCAGGGCAGCGCCTACGAGCAGTACTTC
TRBV7-9	TRBD1	TRBJ2-7	.	CASSLGTGTYEQYF	TGTGCCAGCAGCTTAGGGACAGGGACGTACGAGCAGTACTTC
TRBV7-2	.	TRBJ2-1	.	CASSLDSSYNEQFF	TGTGCCAGCAGCTTAGACAGTTCCTACAATGAGCAGTTCTTC
TRBV7-2	TRBD2	TRBJ2-3	.	CASSEIAGGSTDTQYF	TGTGCCAGCAGCGAGATAGCGGGGGGCAGCACAGATACGCAGTATTTT
TRBV7-9	.	TRBJ2-3	few	CASSLDYGSSDTQYF	TGTGCCAGCAGCTTGGACTACGGGAGTTCAGATACGCAGTATTTT
TRBV2	TRBD1	TRBJ2-7	.	CASSERRGTGNYEQYF	TGTGCCAGCAGTGAAAGGAGAGGGACAGGGAACTACGAGCAGTACTTC
TRBV5-1	TRBD2	TRBJ2-3	.	CASRLAGLTDTQYF	TGCGCCAGCAGACTAGCGGGGCTCACAGATACGCAGTATTTT
TRBV4-2	.	TRBJ2-2	few	CASSQDRGGSNTGELFF	TGTGCCAGCAGCCAAGATCGCGGCGGTTCGAACACCGGGGAGCTGTTTTTT
TRBV6-5	.	TRBJ1-2	.	CASSYGGANYGYTF	TGTGCCAGCAGTTACGGGGGGGCTAACTATGGCTACACCTTC
TRBV7-6	.	TRBJ1-2	.	CASSLNFQVGYTF	TGTGCCAGCAGCTTAAACTTCCAGGTTGGCTACACCTTC
TRBV6-5	.	TRBJ2-2	.	CASSGQGIGELFF	TGTGCCAGCAGCGGTCAGGGTATCGGGGAGCTGTTTTTT
TRBV7-2	.	TRBJ1-2	.	CASSSPGVHGYTF	TGTGCCAGCAGCTCCCCAGGGGTCCATGGCTACACCTTC
TRBV6-5	TRBD1	TRBJ2-5	.	CASSPGTGRQETQYF	TGTGCCAGCAGTCCCGGGACAGGACGCCAAGAGACCCAGTACTTC
TRBV6-1	.	TRBJ1-1	.	CASSFSQGNTEAFF	TGTGCCAGCAGTTTCTCACAGGGGAACACTGAAGCTTTCTTT
TRBV19	.	TRBJ2-2	.	CASSIWGGRTGITGELFF	TGTGCCAGTAGTATATGGGGGGGGCGGACAGGGATCACCGGGGAGCTGTTTTTT
TRBV7-9	.	TRBJ1-4	few	CASSRGGEKLFF	TGTGCCAGCAGCCGCGGGGGGGAAAAACTGTTTTTT
TRBV5-6	.	TRBJ2-3	few	CASSLERARSTDTQYF	TGTGCCAGCAGCTTGGAGCGGGCACGCAGCACAGATACGCAGTATTTT
TRBV6-5	.	TRBJ1-5	.	CASSYSAGGGQPQHF	TGTGCCAGCAGTTACTCGGCGGGAGGAGGCCAGCCCCAGCATTTT
TRBV7-2	.	TRBJ2-3	.	CASSLVITDTQYF	TGTGCCAGCAGCTTAGTAATCACAGATACGCAGTATTTT
TRBV19	TRBD2	TRBJ2-3	.	CASSRVAGGPDTQYF	TGTGCCAGTAGTAGAGTAGCGGGGGGGCCGGATACGCAGTATTTT
TRBV7-2	TRBD2	TRBJ2-3	.	CASSLVPSGGAVTDTQYF	TGTGCCAGCAGCTTAGTACCTAGCGGGGGGGCCGTAACAGATACGCAGTATTTT
TRBV2	TRBD1	TRBJ1-1	.	CASSVVTGANTEAFF	TGTGCCAGCAGTGTCGTGACAGGGGCTAACACTGAAGCTTTCTTT
TRBV7-2	TRBD2	TRBJ2-3	.	CASRQERGLNTDTQYF	TGTGCCAGCAGACAAGAGCGGGGGCTGAACACAGATACGCAGTATTTT
TRBV19	.	TRBJ2-7	.	CASSLREGYEQYF	TGTGCCAGTAGTCTGAGGGAAGGCTACGAGCAGTACTTC
TRBV9	.	TRBJ1-1	.	CASSVVGDTEAFF	TGTGCCAGCAGCGTAGTAGGGGACACTGAAGCTTTCTTT
TRBV7-2	TRBD1	TRBJ1-5	.	CASSQGANQPQHF	TGTGCCAGCAGCCAGGGGGCTAATCAGCCCCAGCATTTT
TRBV30	TRBD1	TRBJ1-4	.	CAWTKDRVNEKLFF	TGTGCCTGGACTAAGGACAGGGTAAATGAAAAACTGTTTTTT
TRBV19	.	TRBJ2-7	once	CASSIDLDRTHYEQYF	TGTGCCAGTAGTATAGACCTCGACAGGACCCACTACGAGCAGTACTTC